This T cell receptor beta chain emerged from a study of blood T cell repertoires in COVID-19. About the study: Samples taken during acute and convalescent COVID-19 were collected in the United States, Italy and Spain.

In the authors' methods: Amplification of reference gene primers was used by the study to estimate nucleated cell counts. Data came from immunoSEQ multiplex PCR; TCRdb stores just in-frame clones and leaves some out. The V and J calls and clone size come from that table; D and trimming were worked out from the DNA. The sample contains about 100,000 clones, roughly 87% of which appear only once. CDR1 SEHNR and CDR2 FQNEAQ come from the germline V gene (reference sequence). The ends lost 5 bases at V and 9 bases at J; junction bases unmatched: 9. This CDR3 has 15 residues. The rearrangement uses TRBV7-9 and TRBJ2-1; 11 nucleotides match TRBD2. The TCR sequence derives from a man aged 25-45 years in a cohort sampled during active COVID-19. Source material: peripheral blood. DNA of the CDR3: TGTGCCAGCAGCCCACTAGCGGGGGACGTCGGTGAGCAGTTCTTC. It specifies CASSPLAGDVGEQFF.